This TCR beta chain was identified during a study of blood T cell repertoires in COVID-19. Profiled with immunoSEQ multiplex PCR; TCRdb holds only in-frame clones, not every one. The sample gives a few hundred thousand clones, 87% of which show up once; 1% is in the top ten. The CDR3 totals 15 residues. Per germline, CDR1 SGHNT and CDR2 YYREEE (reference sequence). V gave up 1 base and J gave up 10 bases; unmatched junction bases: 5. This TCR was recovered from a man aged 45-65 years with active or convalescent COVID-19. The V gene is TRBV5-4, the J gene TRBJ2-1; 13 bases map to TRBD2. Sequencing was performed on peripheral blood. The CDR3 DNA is TGTGCCAGCAGCTTGCCGGGACTAGCGGGAAGAGAGCAGTTCTTC. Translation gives CASSLPGLAGREQFF.